Below, 32 T cell receptor beta chains from the same sample are listed, as sequenced in a study of human T cells and chemical hapten exposure. One entry per CDR3 protein results from TCRdb running MiXCR on the RACE reads. In the table there are approximately 80,000 distinct CDR3 sequences, 14% of which are singletons. Time point reported: pre-sensitization, week 0. Treatment indicated: therapeutic diphenylcyclopropenone sensitization with weekly scalp DPC. The sample here was whole blood, taken in connection with sensitization to the hapten diphenylcyclopropenone (DPC). Receptors were obtained from a woman in her 50s with alopecia areata. Some clones in this sample may be carry-over from other donors' samples.

The sample holds a few counts of this clonotype. This sequence joins TRBV7-8 and TRBJ2-1; a possible D gene is TRBD2 (7 bases). The V end lost 1 base, the J end lost 4 bases, and 14 bases lay between the germline ends. This CDR3 comprises 16 residues. Germline V gives CDR1 SGHVS, CDR2 FQNEAQ. The CDR3 protein is CASSLVGGAKYNEQFF. The DNA of the CDR3 is TGTGCCAGCAGCTTAGTTGGGGGGGCCAAATACAATGAGCAGTTCTTC.

The sample holds a few counts of this clonotype. This chain uses TRBV20-1 with TRBJ2-7; TRBD2 matches at 11 bases. Germline CDR1 reads DFQATT; CDR2 reads SNEGSKA (reference sequence). CDR3 length: 14 residues. V was pared by 3 bases and J by 4 bases, with 5 bases of the junction left unmatched. CDR3 sequence reads: CSASTTSGSYEQYF. The CDR3 coding sequence is TGCAGTGCTAGCACTACTAGCGGGAGTTACGAGCAGTACTTC.

This clonotype was seen repeatedly, ten times or more. This CDR3 reads CASSLGSTYNSPLHF. The CDR3 nucleotides read TGTGCCAGCAGCTTGGGCAGTACCTATAATTCACCCCTCCACTTT. J is TRBJ1-6 and V is TRBV7-2, with D hard to call. Trimming took 3 bases from V and 2 from J, leaving 8 bases between them. Germline V lookup: CDR1 SGHTA, CDR2 FQGNSA. CDR3 size: 15 residues.

The table lists this clonotype with a few counts. The chain combines TRBV2 with TRBJ1-1, with a tentative D call TRBD1 (5 bases). CDR3 length equals 15 residues. Per germline, CDR1 SNHLY and CDR2 FYNNEI. V lost 6 bases, J lost 4 bases, and 18 bases lay in between. CDR3 protein: CASRVNSRVGTEAFF. CDR3 nucleotides: TGTGCCAGCAGAGTAAACTCCAGGGTGGGCACTGAAGCTTTCTTT.

This clonotype showed up many times. The chain couples TRBV18 to TRBJ2-3; D is undetermined. The V and J ends lost 0 bases and 1 base respectively, with 5 bases between them. CDR3 length equals 14 residues. Germline V gives CDR1 KGHSH, CDR2 LQKENI. Written as DNA, the CDR3 is TGTGCCAGCTCACCACCCACAGGCACAGATACGCAGTATTTT. It encodes CASSPPTGTDTQYF.

This clonotype was seen at least ten times. V is TRBV6-2 or TRBV6-3 and J is TRBJ2-6; D call uncertain. Germline loops: CDR1 MNHEY, CDR2 SVGEGT. V was cut by 5 bases and J by 0 bases, with 5 bases left in between. The CDR3 runs to 14 residues. The CDR3 is CASSRSSGANVLTF. In nucleotides, the CDR3 is TGTGCCAGCAGTAGGAGCTCTGGGGCCAACGTCCTGACTTTC.

This clonotype was seen more than once but under ten times. CDR3 sequence (DNA): TGCAGTGCTAGCAGGGATCCAAATCAGCCCCAGCATTTT. This gives the protein CSASRDPNQPQHF. This chain joins TRBV20-1 and TRBJ1-5; tentatively, D is TRBD1 (5 bases). This CDR3 has 13 amino acids. From germline, CDR1 is DFQATT and CDR2 SNEGSKA (reference sequence). The V end lost 3 bases, the J end lost 4 bases, and 10 bases lay between the germline ends.

Only a few counts were recorded for this clonotype. The V call is TRBV7-6, the J call TRBJ1-1, with 7 bases lining up with TRBD1. Germline CDR1 reads SGHVS; CDR2 reads FNYEAQ. This CDR3 contains 15 residues. V gave up 1 base and J gave up 1 base; unmatched junction bases: 3. CDR3 sequence: CASSLGGTENTEAFF. DNA of the CDR3: TGTGCCAGCAGCTTAGGCGGGACAGAGAACACTGAAGCTTTCTTT.

This chain connects TRBV7-9 to TRBJ2-3; a weak D match, TRBD2 (6 bases). The CDR3 is 14 amino acids. The germline CDR1 and CDR2 sequences are SEHNR and FQNEAQ (reference sequence). V gave up 3 bases and J gave up 3 bases, with 10 bases separating them. The CDR3 reads CASSLGLGTDTQYF. The CDR3 nucleotides are TGTGCCAGCAGCTTGGGACTGGGAACAGATACGCAGTATTTT.

The sample holds a few counts of this clonotype. The rearrangement links TRBV20-1 to TRBJ2-7; 7 nucleotides line up with TRBD2. This CDR3 comprises 15 residues. V was pared by 2 bases and J by 3 bases, with 10 bases of the junction left unmatched. The germline V gene has CDR1 DFQATT and CDR2 SNEGSKA (reference sequence). The CDR3 sequence is CSARKTGGPNYEQYF. The DNA for the CDR3 is TGCAGTGCTAGAAAAACGGGAGGTCCTAACTACGAGCAGTACTTC.

This clonotype has more than one count but fewer than ten. The chain uses TRBV28 and TRBJ2-6; D is unresolved. Trimming shortened V by 3 bases and J by 2 bases, and 8 bases separated the two germline ends. The germline CDR1 and CDR2 sequences are MDHEN and SYDVKM. CDR3 length equals 15 residues. CDR3 amino acids: CASSFYIPGANVLTF. CDR3 nucleotides: TGTGCCAGCAGTTTCTACATCCCTGGGGCCAACGTCCTGACTTTC.

This clonotype was counted at least ten times. The chain uses TRBV29-1 and TRBJ2-2, with D uncertain. The CDR3 loop spans 12 amino acids. Trimming took off 7 bases at V and 2 bases at J, with 8 bases between the two ends. From germline, CDR1 is SQVTM and CDR2 ANQGSEA. CDR3 in amino acids: CSGLINTGELFF. The CDR3 DNA is TGCAGCGGCCTTATAAACACCGGGGAGCTGTTTTTT.

The chain uses TRBV4-1 and TRBJ1-1, with a tentative D call TRBD1 (6 bases). V was shortened by 2 bases and J by 10 bases, with 17 bases between the two germline ends. Germline loops: CDR1 MGHRA, CDR2 YSYEKL. This CDR3 is 14 amino acids long. DNA of the CDR3: TGCGCCAGCAGCCAATTCACGGGGGGCAGTGGAGCTTTCTTT. This sequence encodes CASSQFTGGSGAFF.

The chain links TRBV6-2 or TRBV6-3 to TRBJ1-1, with 7 bases lining up with TRBD1. This CDR3 spans 13 amino acids. Per germline, CDR1 MNHEY and CDR2 SVGEGT. Trimming cost V 6 bases and J 6 bases; bases outside gene matches: 7. The CDR3 spells CASSSRQGAEAFF. CDR3 coding DNA: TGTGCCAGCAGCAGTCGACAGGGCGCTGAAGCTTTCTTT.

To note about this clonotype: A junction boundary mismatches the germline segment, possibly from a read error. The genes are TRBV5-1 and TRBJ1-1; TRBD1 is a possible D gene (6 bases). The germline CDR1 and CDR2 sequences are SGHRS and YFSETQ. This CDR3 is 16 amino acids long. The CDR3 here is CTSSLNPGVTNTEAFF. CDR3 sequence (DNA): TGCACCAGCAGCTTAAACCCAGGGGTCACGAACACTGAAGCTTTCTTT.

The rearrangement uses TRBV29-1 and TRBJ2-5; TRBD1 matches at 7 bases. Looked up from germline, CDR1 is SQVTM and CDR2 is ANQGSEA. CDR3 length equals 12 residues. The V and J ends lost 8 bases and 5 bases, in that order; junction bases with no gene match: 8. The CDR3 region is CSSGDSGETQYF. For the CDR3, the DNA is TGCAGCTCCGGGGACAGTGGGGAGACCCAGTACTTC.

In this sample, this clonotype turned up a few times. This chain links TRBV25-1 with TRBJ1-6; no firm D call. The CDR3 runs 15 residues. Germline V lookup: CDR1 MGHDK, CDR2 SYGVNS. V was shortened by 7 bases and J by 8 bases, with 18 bases between the two germline ends. CDR3 sequence (DNA): TGTGCCAGCAAACCGGACGGACCCGCGGATTCACCCCTCCACTTT. Protein product: CASKPDGPADSPLHF.

V and J are TRBV28 and TRBJ2-1; D gene unclear. Trimming cost V 8 bases and J 5 bases, with 13 bases left between them. CDR3 size: 13 residues. Per the germline V gene, CDR1 is MDHEN and CDR2 is SYDVKM. The CDR3, as DNA: TGTGCCAGCTTTGGACCAAATAACAATGAGCAGTTCTTC. It codes for CASFGPNNNEQFF.

This clonotype has only a few counts. The CDR3 DNA reads TGTGCCAGCAGCCCCCTTGTGGGACAGGGGCCGTACGAGCAGTACTTC. It translates to CASSPLVGQGPYEQYF. V is TRBV11-2 and J is TRBJ2-7; 10 nucleotides line up with TRBD1. Trimming took 5 bases from V and 4 from J; bases not matched to a gene: 11. This CDR3 contains 16 residues. From germline, CDR1 is SGHAT and CDR2 FQNNGV.

The chain couples TRBV5-1 to TRBJ2-3; perhaps TRBD1 as D (6 bases). Trimming shortened V by 7 bases and J by 1 base, and 10 bases separated the two germline ends. The CDR3 is 13 amino acids. Germline CDR1 reads SGHRS; CDR2 reads YFSETQ. CDR3 nucleotides: TGCGCCAGCTTTGGACAGCGCACAGATACGCAGTATTTT. Protein sequence: CASFGQRTDTQYF.

This clonotype was seen a few times. The CDR3 spells CASSLDGATNTEAFF. DNA for the CDR3: TGTGCCAGCAGCTTAGATGGAGCTACGAACACTGAAGCTTTCTTT. The chain recombines TRBV7-2 with TRBJ1-1; the D is unclear. Trimming pared 1 base from V and 1 base from J, leaving 10 bases between. Germline CDR1 and CDR2: SGHTA and FQGNSA. The CDR3 totals 15 residues.

The V and J genes are TRBV12-3 or TRBV12-4 and TRBJ1-1; 8 nucleotides agree with TRBD1. The V segment lost 6 bases and the J segment 6 bases; nucleotides outside the gene matches: 18. The CDR3 contains 17 residues. The CDR3 DNA reads TGTGCCAGCAGACCAACGATCGGGAGGACAGGGTCATCTGAAGCTTTCTTT. Protein sequence: CASRPTIGRTGSSEAFF.

The rearrangement uses TRBV27 and TRBJ2-7, with D perhaps TRBD1 (5 bases). V was cut by 3 bases and J by 0 bases, with 9 bases left in between. This CDR3 is 14 amino acids long. Germline CDR1 is MNHEY and CDR2 is SMNVEV (reference sequence). The CDR3 DNA follows: TGTGCCAGCAGTTTTTCAGGGCCCTCCTACGAGCAGTACTTC. Residues: CASSFSGPSYEQYF.

The chain recombines TRBV7-2 with TRBJ1-5, with no clear D. CDR1 and CDR2 from the germline V gene are SGHTA and FQGNSA. V was pared by 1 base and J by 7 bases, with 8 bases between. The CDR3 has 13 residues. This chain's CDR3 is CASSLELQQPQHF. Here the CDR3 DNA reads TGTGCCAGCAGCTTAGAACTACAGCAGCCCCAGCATTTT. The whole variable domain, filled in from reference TRBV7-2 and TRBJ1-5, reads GAGVSQSPSNKVTEKGKDVELRCDPISGHTALYWYRQSLGQGLEFLIYFQGNSAPDKSGLPSDRFSAERTGGSVSTLTIQRTQQEDSAVYLCASSLELQQPQHFGDGTRLSIL.

The chain's CDR3 is CASSPSGRYHNEQFF. CDR3 DNA sequence: TGTGCCAGCAGTCCTAGCGGGAGATACCACAATGAGCAGTTCTTC. V is TRBV11-3 and J is TRBJ2-1, with 10 bases that match TRBD2. The CDR3 runs to 15 residues. V lost 6 bases and J lost 5; bases outside the gene matches: 7. Germline values: CDR1 SGHNT, CDR2 YENEEA.

This chain joins TRBV20-1 and TRBJ1-3; D unclear. Trimming took off 5 bases at V and 0 bases at J, with 8 bases between the two ends. The CDR3 is 13 residues long. The germline gives CDR1 DFQATT, CDR2 SNEGSKA (reference sequence). CDR3 in DNA: TGCAGTGCTGCGACGGGCTCTGGAAACACCATATATTTT. This sequence encodes CSAATGSGNTIYF.

Only a few counts were recorded for this clonotype. CDR3 nucleotide sequence: TGCGCCAGCAGCTTAAGCGGGGACGAGCAGTACTTC. It encodes CASSLSGDEQYF. The gene calls are TRBV5-1 and TRBJ2-7, with 7 positions matching TRBD2. The V and J ends lost 2 bases and 5 bases, in that order; junction bases with no gene match: 1. Germline CDR1 reads SGHRS; CDR2 reads YFSETQ. This CDR3 comprises 12 residues.

Comments on this clonotype: At one end, the junction sequence differs from germline, possibly due to a read error. The V call is TRBV5-5, the J call TRBJ2-2; D possibly uses TRBD1 or TRBD2 (5 bases each). This CDR3 comprises 14 residues. CDR1 SGHKS and CDR2 YYEKEE come from the germline V gene (reference sequence). The chain's CDR3 is CAISLGVGTGELFF. CDR3 nucleotides: TGTGCCATCAGCTTGGGGGTGGGCACCGGGGAGCTGTTTTTT.

This chain joins TRBV7-6 and TRBJ2-1; the D gene is possibly TRBD2 (5 bases). The CDR3 is 13 amino acids. V was cut by 2 bases and J by 8 bases, with 10 bases left in between. Germline lookup yields CDR1 SGHVS and CDR2 FNYEAQ. The CDR3 nucleotides read TGTGCCAGCAGCTTACCTAGCATCGATGAGCAGTTCTTC. It is translated as CASSLPSIDEQFF.

The V gene is TRBV6-6, the J gene TRBJ2-1; 7 bases are shared with TRBD1. Per germline, CDR1 MNHNY and CDR2 SVGAGI (reference sequence). This CDR3 contains 15 residues. With V trimmed by 0 bases and J by 5 bases, 4 bases remained unmatched. CDR3 region: CASSYSTDRDNEQFF. The CDR3, as DNA: TGTGCCAGCAGTTACTCCACCGACAGGGACAATGAGCAGTTCTTC.

This clonotype came up a few times. This chain connects TRBV21-1 to TRBJ1-5; the tabulated D call, TRBD1, remains unverified against the DNA. TRBV21-1 is a pseudogene. CDR3 size: 16 residues. The CDR3 DNA sequence: TGTGCCAGCAGCAAACCAGGGGCCTATAGCAATCAGCCCCAGCATTTT. It specifies CASSKPGAYSNQPQHF.

A few counts support this clonotype. V and J are TRBV7-2 and TRBJ2-6; D might be TRBD2 (6 bases). Between the trimmed V and J ends, which lost 0 bases and 3 bases, there was a span of 9 bases. This CDR3 region has 16 residues. Germline lookup yields CDR1 SGHTA and CDR2 FQGNSA. CDR3 protein: CASSLAGGDGANVLTF. The CDR3 DNA reads as TGTGCCAGCAGCTTAGCGGGAGGAGATGGGGCCAACGTCCTGACTTTC. The full variable domain, rest sourced from reference TRBV7-2 and TRBJ2-6, is GAGVSQSPSNKVTEKGKDVELRCDPISGHTALYWYRQSLGQGLEFLIYFQGNSAPDKSGLPSDRFSAERTGGSVSTLTIQRTQQEDSAVYLCASSLAGGDGANVLTFGAGSRLTVL.